This T cell receptor (beta chain) stems from a study of T cell repertoires in cytomegalovirus infection. Across the study: Recently identified HLA-C-restricted and well-studied HLA-B-restricted CMV epitopes were used. CMV infection together with matching HLA type was indicated by public TCR beta signatures. Study results and limitations: Ex vivo, HLA-C-restricted CMV-specific TCR beta clonotypes prevailed over the rest of the response. Summed public TCR beta family frequency identified CMV carriers bearing the relevant HLA.

The CDR3 contains 14 residues. The germline CDR1 and CDR2 sequences are SGHVS and FNYEAQ. The V and J ends lost 5 bases and 4 bases respectively, with 14 bases between them. Each CDR3 protein gets one entry after TCRdb re-called the reads with MiXCR. The sample records hundreds of thousands of distinct CDR3 sequences, approximately 46% being singletons. For this clonotype: Its antigen is not known.

This clonotype was sampled from a human donor in good health (CMV status not recorded). Some clones in this sample may be carry-over from other donors' samples. The rearrangement links TRBV7-6 to TRBJ1-2, with a weak D call TRBD1 (5 bases). The specimen was cultured PBMCs, collected from culture after CMV antigen stimulation. CDR3 in DNA: TGTGCCAGCAGCCCGGGACCATATACCTATGGCTACACCTTC. Encoded protein: CASSPGPYTYGYTF.